Detailed here is one T cell receptor beta chain. Germline CDR1 is SEHNR and CDR2 is FQNEAQ (reference sequence). This CDR3 has 14 residues. The ends were cut back, 0 bases at V and 2 bases at J, with 5 bases in the middle. The protocol was immunoSEQ multiplex PCR, while the TCRdb copy is restricted to in-frame clones and leaves out a portion. The data show about 150,000 clones, 85% to 95% seen once. These data come from a study of T cell responses to AZD1222 COVID-19 vaccine. This chain connects TRBV7-9 to TRBJ1-5; D gene ambiguous. The material sequenced was peripheral blood, taken on day 0 of AZD1222 vaccination. This sequence originates from an adult in good health. The CDR3 reads CASSLAGGNQPQHF. The CDR3 DNA reads TGTGCCAGCAGCTTAGCTGGGGGCAATCAGCCCCAGCATTTT.